This passage covers 23 T cell receptor beta chains from one sample sequenced in a study of identical twins. TCRdb fed the 5' RACE reads into MiXCR, producing one record per CDR3 protein. The table shows a few hundred thousand distinct CDR3 sequences, with 20% to 25% occurring only once. Another study also made use of these data, one on T cells expressing NK-cell markers.

The sample comprised CD4+ T cells sorted from blood. These receptor sequences come from a woman in her late teens or twenties in good health.

The chain joins TRBV29-1 to TRBJ2-7; the D gene is possibly TRBD1 (5 bases). CDR1 and CDR2 from the germline V gene are SQVTM and ANQGSEA. V lost 8 bases and J lost 5, with 13 bases in between. This CDR3 has 11 residues. The chain's CDR3 is CSIQVLNEQYF. CDR3 nucleotide sequence: TGCAGCATACAGGTCCTCAACGAGCAGTACTTC.

This clonotype was seen more than once but under ten times. The V gene is TRBV27, the J gene TRBJ1-2; D is perhaps TRBD1 (6 bases). CDR1 is MNHEY, CDR2 SMNVEV, per germline (reference sequence). The CDR3 is made up of 13 amino acids. The V and J ends lost 8 bases and 3 bases respectively, with 13 bases between them. The CDR3 loop reads CASRWTADYGYTF. For the CDR3, the DNA is TGTGCCAGCCGCTGGACAGCCGACTATGGCTACACCTTC.

This clonotype was seen a few times. This rearrangement joins TRBV7-9 to TRBJ2-7; no clear D. The germline V and J ends were trimmed by 2 bases and 5 bases, with 13 bases remaining between them. The CDR3 is 14 amino acids. Germline V lookup: CDR1 SEHNR, CDR2 FQNEAQ (reference sequence). The CDR3 sequence: CASSLSQASDEQYF. DNA of the CDR3: TGTGCCAGCAGCTTAAGTCAGGCGTCCGACGAGCAGTACTTC.

The genes are TRBV5-1 and TRBJ2-3; perhaps D is TRBD1 or TRBD2 (6 bases each). V lost 1 base, J lost 5 bases, and 11 bases lay in between. The CDR3 extends over 14 amino acids. Germline V CDR1 and CDR2: SGHRS, YFSETQ. For the CDR3, the DNA is TGCGCCAGCAGCTTGAACGGGGGCGAAGATACGCAGTATTTT. It translates to CASSLNGGEDTQYF.

The chain has TRBV12-5 and TRBJ1-3; 7 positions agree with TRBD1. The CDR3 has 14 residues. V gave up 4 bases and J gave up 2 bases; unmatched junction bases: 2. CDR1 is LGHNT and CDR2 is FRNRAP in the germline V gene. The CDR3 region has the DNA TGTGCTAGTGGTTCCGGGACAGCTGGAAACACCATATATTTT. Encoded protein: CASGSGTAGNTIYF.

CDR3 bases: TGCAGTGCTAGTGGGTCCGTCGGGGCTAGCGGGATGCTCACAGATACGCAGTATTTT. Translated: CSASGSVGASGMLTDTQYF. The chain has TRBV20-1 and TRBJ2-3; 9 positions agree with TRBD2. Trimming removed 3 bases from V and 2 bases from J; junction bases left unmatched: 18. This CDR3 contains 19 residues. Germline V gene sequence: CDR1 DFQATT, CDR2 SNEGSKA (reference sequence).

In its sample, this clonotype was seen a few times. Here the CDR3 reads CSVGIPFTGELFF. The CDR3 DNA reads TGCAGCGTTGGGATACCGTTCACCGGGGAGCTGTTTTTT. The chain has TRBV29-1 and TRBJ2-2; the D is unclear. The CDR3 is made up of 13 amino acids. The germline gives CDR1 SQVTM, CDR2 ANQGSEA. The V end lost 4 bases, the J end lost 4 bases, and 10 bases lay between the germline ends.

The chain employs TRBV9 and TRBJ2-2, with D uncertain. The ends were cut back, 0 bases at V and 1 base at J, with 10 bases in the middle. This CDR3 is 16 amino acids long. Germline V gene lookup returns CDR1 SGDLS and CDR2 YYNGEE. The CDR3 loop is CASSVELAWNTGELFF. The CDR3 coding sequence is TGTGCCAGCAGCGTAGAGTTAGCTTGGAACACCGGGGAGCTGTTTTTT.

This chain connects TRBV7-2 to TRBJ2-3, with TRBD2 matching over 14 bases. J gave up 4 bases and V 6 bases, and 9 bases lay outside the gene matches. CDR1 and CDR2 from the germline V gene are SGHTA and FQGNSA. The CDR3 has 17 residues. CDR3 nucleotide sequence: TGTGCCAGCAGAAGAGGGACTAGCGGGAGTCTCGCAGATACGCAGTATTTT. Its protein is CASRRGTSGSLADTQYF.

This clonotype was found a few times. The rearrangement uses TRBV5-1 and TRBJ2-3; the match to TRBD1 covers 7 bases. The CDR3 is 15 amino acids. After removal of 7 bases from V and 3 bases from J, the junction contained 11 bases not matched to a gene. Germline CDR1 is SGHRS and CDR2 is YFSETQ. The CDR3 here is CASLPDRVGTDTQYF. CDR3 in DNA: TGCGCCAGCCTCCCCGACAGGGTTGGAACAGATACGCAGTATTTT. Full variable domain (outside the CDR3, taken from reference TRBV5-1 and TRBJ2-3): KAGVTQTPRYLIKTRGQQVTLSCSPISGHRSVSWYQQTPGQGLQFLFEYFSETQRNKGNFPGRFSGRQFSNSRSEMNVSTLELGDSALYLCASLPDRVGTDTQYFGPGTRLTVL.

A few counts support this clonotype. V and J are TRBV20-1 and TRBJ2-1, with 9 positions matching TRBD1. CDR1 DFQATT and CDR2 SNEGSKA come from the germline V gene (reference sequence). V dropped 6 bases and J dropped 13; count of bases not matched to a gene: 16. This CDR3 is 14 amino acids long. In nucleotides, the CDR3 is TGCAGTGCCCGGACAGGGGCGGGCCAAATGGGACAGTTCTTC. Translated: CSARTGAGQMGQFF.

The V gene is TRBV6-2 or TRBV6-3, the J gene TRBJ1-1; D uncertain. With 2 bases removed from V and 0 bases from J, the gap between germline ends came to 13 bases. CDR1 is MNHEY, CDR2 SVGEGT, per germline. The CDR3 consists of 16 residues. The CDR3 DNA is TGTGCCAGCAGTTACCTAAGACGGGAAATGAACACTGAAGCTTTCTTT. The encoded protein is CASSYLRREMNTEAFF.

This clonotype showed up just a few times. The chain couples TRBV27 to TRBJ1-4; D unclear. The CDR3 is made up of 13 amino acids. Germline V gene lookup returns CDR1 MNHEY and CDR2 SMNVEV (reference sequence). Trimming cost V 6 bases and J 7 bases, with 12 bases left between them. The CDR3 reads CASSPFGREKLFF. CDR3 nucleotide sequence: TGTGCCAGCAGCCCCTTTGGGCGTGAAAAACTGTTTTTT.

J is TRBJ2-1 and V is TRBV7-6; D unclear. V was trimmed by 6 bases and J by 5 bases, leaving 11 bases between them. The CDR3 consists of 13 residues. Germline V gives CDR1 SGHVS, CDR2 FNYEAQ. The CDR3 is CASSRAWDNEQFF. The CDR3 bases are TGTGCCAGCAGTCGAGCGTGGGACAATGAGCAGTTCTTC.

This chain uses TRBV6-1 with TRBJ2-3, with TRBD2 matching over 10 bases. CDR1 MNHNS and CDR2 SASEGT come from the germline V gene. The CDR3 consists of 15 residues. The J segment lost 3 bases and the V segment lost 4 bases, leaving 4 bases of the junction unmatched. The CDR3 reads CASSARTSGTDTQYF. The CDR3 DNA follows: TGTGCCAGCAGTGCCCGGACTAGCGGAACAGATACGCAGTATTTT.

This clonotype was detected only a few times. The gene calls are TRBV21-1 and TRBJ1-2. TRBV21-1 is a known pseudogene. This CDR3 is built from 14 residues. CDR3 nucleotide sequence: TGTGCCAGCAGCAAGGTCTACAGCAACTATGGCTACACCTTC. As protein: CASSKVYSNYGYTF.

This clonotype was found a few times. The rearrangement joins TRBV9 to TRBJ1-1, with TRBD1 as a possible D gene (6 bases). The CDR3 loop spans 17 amino acids. Germline CDR1 SGDLS, CDR2 YYNGEE. Deletions cut 0 bases from V and 6 bases from J, with 21 bases between. The CDR3 loop is CASSVATGGQGFPEAFF. CDR3 nucleotide sequence: TGTGCCAGCAGCGTAGCTACGGGGGGGCAGGGGTTCCCTGAAGCTTTCTTT.

The gene calls are TRBV18 and TRBJ2-7; D possibly corresponds to TRBD1 (5 bases). The V end was cut by 2 bases, the J end by 2 bases, with 10 bases between. This CDR3 is built from 14 residues. Germline-derived CDR1 and CDR2 are KGHSH and LQKENI. CDR3 DNA sequence: TGTGCCAGCTCACCAGGGGCTCCCACCTACGAGCAGTACTTC. It encodes CASSPGAPTYEQYF.

Only one count was recorded for this clonotype. The CDR3 loop reads CASFLYEQYF. The CDR3 bases are TGTGCCTCTTTCCTCTACGAGCAGTACTTC. The genes are TRBV27 and TRBJ2-7; D unclear. Trimming removed 11 bases at V and 3 bases at J, with 8 bases between. From germline, CDR1 is MNHEY and CDR2 SMNVEV (reference sequence). The CDR3 extends over 10 amino acids.

In this sample, this clonotype turned up a few times. V usage is TRBV29-1 and J usage is TRBJ1-1, with D uncertain. The CDR3 is made up of 11 amino acids. V gave up 5 bases and J gave up 5 bases, with 9 bases separating them. Germline CDR1 is SQVTM and CDR2 is ANQGSEA. The CDR3 DNA reads TGCAGCGTTTCCTGGGATACTGAAGCTTTCTTT. Amino acids: CSVSWDTEAFF.

V and J are TRBV20-1 and TRBJ2-7, with D perhaps TRBD2 (5 bases). V lost 0 bases, J lost 7 bases, and 16 bases lay in between. Germline V CDR1 and CDR2: DFQATT, SNEGSKA (reference sequence). The length of the CDR3 is 14 residues. DNA for the CDR3: TGCAGTGCTAGAGATCGTGGTGGAACGGGGGAGCAGTACTTC. This translates into CSARDRGGTGEQYF.

This clonotype was seen only a few times. The chain recombines TRBV10-3 with TRBJ1-5, with a weak D call TRBD1 (6 bases). CDR3 size: 14 residues. Germline CDR1 ENHRY, CDR2 SYGVKD. Trimming pared 6 bases from V and 4 bases from J, leaving 13 bases between. CDR3: CAISKEQGNQPQHF. CDR3 sequence (DNA): TGTGCCATCAGCAAGGAGCAGGGGAATCAGCCCCAGCATTTT.

V and J are TRBV11-2 and TRBJ2-5; D is undetermined. The CDR3 loop spans 18 amino acids. CDR1 and CDR2 from the germline V gene are SGHAT and FQNNGV. V gave up 3 bases and J gave up 3 bases, with 23 bases separating them. The CDR3 sequence: CASSFEWRRQKWKETQYF. The DNA for the CDR3 is TGTGCCAGCAGCTTCGAGTGGCGACGGCAGAAGTGGAAAGAGACCCAGTACTTC.